These 27 T cell receptor beta chains share one sample of origin, sequenced in a study of glioma-infiltrating T cells after dendritic cell vaccination. Profiling relied on immunoSEQ multiplex PCR, and the TCRdb table lists in-frame clones only, not all of them. The profile shows roughly 85,000 clones, roughly 85% of them singletons. Time point given: after dendritic cell vaccination, including at tumor progression/relapse. Sequenced material: blood, taken after dendritic cell vaccination. These receptors were taken from a human donor with glioblastoma.

This chain connects TRBV6-5 to TRBJ1-3; weak D call: TRBD1 (5 bases). The CDR3 consists of 13 residues. Between the trimmed V and J ends, which lost 7 bases and 0 bases, there was a span of 7 bases. Germline CDR1 reads MNHEY; CDR2 reads SVGAGI. CDR3 protein: CASTGYSGNTIYF. The DNA for the CDR3 is TGTGCCAGCACAGGGTACTCTGGAAACACCATATATTTT.

The V call is TRBV14, the J call TRBJ1-4, with D hard to call. This CDR3 has 16 amino acids. CDR1 is SGHDN, CDR2 FVKESK, per germline. Trimming shortened V by 1 base and J by 5 bases, and 14 bases separated the two germline ends. This chain's CDR3 is CASSQGRLGANEKLFF. CDR3 coding DNA: TGTGCCAGCAGCCAAGGCCGCCTGGGCGCGAATGAAAAACTGTTTTTT.

This rearrangement joins TRBV28 to TRBJ2-7, with 8 bases matching TRBD2. J gave up 3 bases and V 4 bases, and 8 bases lay outside the gene matches. Germline V gene data show CDR1 as MDHEN and CDR2 as SYDVKM. The CDR3 length is 15 residues. CDR3 bases: TGTGCCAGCAGTTCCGGGACTAGAGAAATCTACGAGCAGTACTTC. It codes for CASSSGTREIYEQYF.

This chain connects TRBV7-9 to TRBJ2-3, with 7 bases identical to TRBD2. Germline lookup yields CDR1 SEHNR and CDR2 FQNEAQ (reference sequence). V shed 5 bases, J shed 3 bases, and the junction held 5 bases outside the gene matches. The CDR3 length is 14 residues. Here the CDR3 reads CASSGGGETDTQYF. The DNA for the CDR3 is TGTGCCAGCAGCGGGGGAGGGGAAACAGATACGCAGTATTTT.

The chain employs TRBV7-9 and TRBJ2-1; TRBD2 is a possible D gene (6 bases). CDR3 length equals 13 residues. Germline-derived CDR1 and CDR2 are SEHNR and FQNEAQ (reference sequence). Trimming cost V 2 bases and J 6 bases, with 8 bases left between them. DNA for the CDR3: TGTGCCAGCAGCTTAAACGGGGGCAATGAGCAGTTCTTC. Protein: CASSLNGGNEQFF.

The V call is TRBV2, the J call TRBJ1-2; possibly TRBD1 for D (6 bases). Deletions cut 1 base from V and 2 bases from J, with 14 bases between. CDR3 length: 16 residues. The germline V gene encodes CDR1 SNHLY and CDR2 FYNNEI. The CDR3, as DNA: TGTGCCAGCAGTGAAGAAGGGGGGGACCTAAACTATGGCTACACCTTC. It is translated as CASSEEGGDLNYGYTF. The full variable domain, rest sourced from reference TRBV2 and TRBJ1-2, is EPEVTQTPSHQVTQMGQEVILRCVPISNHLYFYWYRQILGQKVEFLVSFYNNEISEKSEIFDDQFSVERPDGSNFTLKIRSTKLEDSAMYFCASSEEGGDLNYGYTFGSGTRLTVV.

This chain uses TRBV9 with TRBJ1-2, with D possibly being TRBD1 (6 bases). This CDR3 has 15 residues. Germline V gives CDR1 SGDLS, CDR2 YYNGEE. Trimming took 0 bases from V and 7 from J, leaving 16 bases between them. The CDR3 DNA reads as TGTGCCAGCAGCGTAGCCCGGGACCTCAGGGGTGGCTACACCTTC. Protein sequence: CASSVARDLRGGYTF.

The V call is TRBV5-1, the J call TRBJ2-1, with 10 bases lining up with TRBD1. The V segment lost 4 bases and the J segment 0 bases; nucleotides outside the gene matches: 4. CDR1 SGHRS and CDR2 YFSETQ come from the germline V gene. This CDR3 is built from 16 residues. CDR3: CASSTGQGSSYNEQFF. Written as DNA, the CDR3 is TGCGCCAGCAGCACGGGACAGGGGAGCTCCTACAATGAGCAGTTCTTC.

This rearrangement joins TRBV9 to TRBJ2-5; 11 bases line up with TRBD2. The CDR3 runs 15 residues. The junction had 6 bases not matched to a gene; V was cut back by 3 bases and J by 5 bases. Germline V gene sequence: CDR1 SGDLS, CDR2 YYNGEE. CDR3 nucleotides: TGTGCCAGCAGCGGATCTAGCGGGGGGTTTGAGACCCAGTACTTC. Protein sequence: CASSGSSGGFETQYF.

In this sample, this clone turned up once. DNA for the CDR3: TGTGCCAGCAACCTTGGGCACAGGGGTAGCAATCAGCCCCAGCATTTT. It specifies CASNLGHRGSNQPQHF. V and J are TRBV7-3 and TRBJ1-5; the match to TRBD1 covers 7 bases. CDR1 and CDR2 from the germline V gene are SGHTA and FQGTGA. The CDR3 runs 16 residues. Germline trimming cut 7 bases from V and 0 bases from J; bases unmatched to any gene: 9.

The chain employs TRBV11-2 and TRBJ2-7; 9 nucleotides match TRBD1. The CDR3 has 14 residues. J lost 12 bases, V lost 5 bases, and 14 bases had no gene match. The germline gives CDR1 SGHAT, CDR2 FQNNGV. In nucleotides, the CDR3 is TGTGCCAGCAGCCACAGGGGGCACGAATGGGGCACGTACTTC. Its protein is CASSHRGHEWGTYF.

This chain uses TRBV15 with TRBJ1-2; 11 nucleotides match TRBD1. Germline lookup yields CDR1 LNHNV and CDR2 YYDKDF (reference sequence). This CDR3 has 18 residues. The junction had 14 bases not matched to a gene; V was cut back by 2 bases and J by 6 bases. CDR3 sequence (DNA): TGTGCCACCAGCAGAAAGATTACCGGGACAGGGGGTTTGAATGGCTACACCTTC. Translated: CATSRKITGTGGLNGYTF. The whole variable domain, remainder taken from reference TRBV15 and TRBJ1-2, is DAMVIQNPRYQVTQFGKPVTLSCSQTLNHNVMYWYQQKSSQAPKLLFHYYDKDFNNEADTPDNFQSRRPNTSFCFLDIRSPGLGDTAMYLCATSRKITGTGGLNGYTFGSGTRLTVV.

The chain combines TRBV19 with TRBJ2-5, with 8 bases identical to TRBD2. Germline trimming cut 1 base from V and 5 bases from J; bases unmatched to any gene: 6. Germline V gives CDR1 LNHDA, CDR2 SQIVND (reference sequence). The CDR3 is 15 residues long. CDR3: CASSIAGGPRETQYF. For the CDR3, the DNA is TGTGCCAGTAGTATAGCGGGAGGGCCGCGGGAGACCCAGTACTTC.

The V gene is TRBV5-1, the J gene TRBJ2-5, with 7 positions matching TRBD1. The V and J ends lost 3 bases and 3 bases, in that order; junction bases with no gene match: 5. The CDR3 runs to 14 residues. Germline V CDR1 and CDR2: SGHRS, YFSETQ. The CDR3 here is CASSSAGTEETQYF. Here the CDR3 DNA reads TGCGCCAGCAGCTCCGCCGGGACAGAAGAGACCCAGTACTTC.

The V call is TRBV2, the J call TRBJ1-1; the D gene is possibly TRBD1 (6 bases). Per germline, CDR1 SNHLY and CDR2 FYNNEI. This CDR3 has 13 residues. V shed 2 bases and J shed 3 bases, with 7 bases lying between them. As DNA, the CDR3 is TGTGCCAGCAGTGAACAGGGGTACACTGAAGCTTTCTTT. Translating it yields CASSEQGYTEAFF. Looking up the rest from reference TRBV2 and TRBJ1-1 gives the full variable domain: EPEVTQTPSHQVTQMGQEVILRCVPISNHLYFYWYRQILGQKVEFLVSFYNNEISEKSEIFDDQFSVERPDGSNFTLKIRSTKLEDSAMYFCASSEQGYTEAFFGQGTRLTVV.

The V and J genes are TRBV20-1 and TRBJ2-3; unclear D gene. Trimming left V 5 bases short and J 5 bases short, with 5 bases between. Germline V gives CDR1 DFQATT, CDR2 SNEGSKA (reference sequence). The CDR3 loop spans 10 amino acids. CDR3 in DNA: TGCAGTGCTTCGGTAGATACGCAGTATTTT. It translates to CSASVDTQYF.

The rearrangement uses TRBV28 and TRBJ2-5, with D possibly being TRBD2 (6 bases). The germline V gene encodes CDR1 MDHEN and CDR2 SYDVKM. The CDR3 is 15 residues long. The germline V and J ends were trimmed by 5 bases and 0 bases, with 13 bases remaining between them. Here the CDR3 reads CASSKPRDYQETQYF. The CDR3, as DNA: TGTGCCAGCAGTAAACCCCGGGACTACCAAGAGACCCAGTACTTC.

This clone was counted a single time. The V and J genes are TRBV19 and TRBJ1-1; tentatively, D is TRBD1 (6 bases). Germline assignment: CDR1 LNHDA and CDR2 SQIVND (reference sequence). The V gene lost 0 bases and the J gene lost 1 base, with 9 bases spanning the gap. This CDR3 spans 15 amino acids. The CDR3 DNA is TGTGCCAGTAGTATAGAGGGGGCGGGGAACACTGAAGCTTTCTTT. Protein product: CASSIEGAGNTEAFF. Based on the CDR3 plus reference TRBV19 and TRBJ1-1, the full variable domain is DGGITQSPKYLFRKEGQNVTLSCEQNLNHDAMYWYRQDPGQGLRLIYYSQIVNDFQKGDIAEGYSVSREKKESFPLTVTSAQKNPTAFYLCASSIEGAGNTEAFFGQGTRLTVV.

This clone occurred once. The genes are TRBV18 and TRBJ1-5; 9 bases align to TRBD1. V dropped 5 bases and J dropped 11; count of bases not matched to a gene: 10. Germline V gene sequence: CDR1 KGHSH, CDR2 LQKENI. There are 14 residues in the CDR3. DNA of the CDR3: TGTGCCAGCTCAGCGGACAGGGGCCTTTCGACCCAGCATTTT. It encodes CASSADRGLSTQHF.

This chain joins TRBV19 and TRBJ2-2; D remains ambiguous. This CDR3 contains 15 residues. In germline, CDR1 is LNHDA, CDR2 SQIVND (reference sequence). The V gene lost 9 bases and the J gene lost 3 bases, with 17 bases spanning the gap. The CDR3 reads CASKPPQVDTGELFF. In DNA form, the CDR3 reads TGTGCCAGCAAACCCCCCCAGGTGGACACCGGGGAGCTGTTTTTT.

This clone turned up a few times. The chain joins TRBV5-1 to TRBJ2-1, with TRBD2 matching 9 bases. In germline, CDR1 is SGHRS, CDR2 YFSETQ. CDR3 length equals 19 residues. With 0 bases clipped from V and 0 bases from J, the junction kept 10 bases outside the gene matches. The CDR3 sequence: CASSLEAGGGPSSYNEQFF. The DNA of the CDR3 is TGCGCCAGCAGCTTGGAGGCGGGGGGGGGTCCAAGCTCCTACAATGAGCAGTTCTTC.

V is TRBV19 and J is TRBJ1-5; 9 bases map to TRBD1. Germline V gene sequence: CDR1 LNHDA, CDR2 SQIVND (reference sequence). The J segment lost 4 bases and the V segment lost 7 bases, leaving 5 bases of the junction unmatched. CDR3 length: 14 amino acids. The CDR3, as DNA: TGTGCCAGTAACACCGGACAGGGGAATCAGCCCCAGCATTTT. Amino acids: CASNTGQGNQPQHF.

The rearrangement joins TRBV14 to TRBJ1-2; no clear D. Germline V gene lookup returns CDR1 SGHDN and CDR2 FVKESK. The CDR3 is 14 residues long. The ends were cut back, 1 base at V and 4 bases at J, with 10 bases in the middle. The chain's CDR3 is CASSQATTAYGYTF. The CDR3 DNA sequence: TGTGCCAGCAGCCAAGCCACCACAGCCTATGGCTACACCTTC.

The chain uses TRBV28 and TRBJ2-1; TRBD2 aligns across 16 bases. V lost 5 bases, J lost 5 bases, and 9 bases stayed unmatched. There are 18 residues in the CDR3. CDR1 is MDHEN and CDR2 is SYDVKM in the germline V gene. CDR3 nucleotide sequence: TGTGCCAGCAGTGCTGGGACTAGCGGGAGGGGGTATAACAATGAGCAGTTCTTC. Its translation is CASSAGTSGRGYNNEQFF.

This chain links TRBV11-2 with TRBJ2-5; 13 bases match TRBD2. Germline values: CDR1 SGHAT, CDR2 FQNNGV. V lost 3 bases, J lost 5 bases, and 9 bases stayed unmatched. This CDR3 is 17 amino acids long. In DNA form, the CDR3 reads TGTGCCAGCAGCTTTTCGATGACTAGCGGGAGGCAGGAGACCCAGTACTTC. Encoded protein: CASSFSMTSGRQETQYF.

The V call is TRBV11-2, the J call TRBJ2-7, with 10 bases matching TRBD1. In germline, CDR1 is SGHAT, CDR2 FQNNGV. V gave up 4 bases and J gave up 4 bases; unmatched junction bases: 4. The CDR3 is 14 residues long. The CDR3 coding sequence is TGTGCCAGCAGCTGGGGGACAGGGGTGTACGAGCAGTACTTC. Translating it yields CASSWGTGVYEQYF.

The chain links TRBV11-2 to TRBJ1-1; TRBD1 is a possible D gene (5 bases). The CDR3 has 15 residues. Trimming removed 3 bases at V and 3 bases at J, with 14 bases between. CDR1 and CDR2 (germline): SGHAT, FQNNGV. The CDR3 sequence is CASSFHPREDTEAFF. The CDR3 DNA reads as TGTGCCAGCAGCTTCCACCCCAGGGAGGACACTGAAGCTTTCTTT.